This is a list of T cell receptor beta chains from one sample in a study of T cells after yellow fever vaccination. TCRdb itself ran the 5' RACE reads through MiXCR, one entry per CDR3 protein. The table shows about 260,000 distinct CDR3 sequences, with roughly 3.5% occurring only once. The specimen comprised PBMCs, sampled 15 days after the yellow fever booster vaccination. The source is a young man who received the YFV17D yellow fever vaccine. Each CDR3 is given with its conserved first and last residue. The order of the fields is clone size, D gene, J gene, V gene, CDR3 DNA, CDR3 protein. The D gene is left open where the match is weak. The size of a clone is reported for some rows only, either as once, few or many, or as a class for expanded clones.

>many|.|TRBJ1-1|TRBV27
TGTGCCAGCAGTCGGGATCTGGGGCGGGCGAACACTGAAGCTTTCTTT
CASSRDLGRANTEAFF
>many|.|TRBJ1-5|TRBV6-2/TRBV6-3
TGTGCCAGCAAAGATCGAGTCAATCAGCCCCAGCATTTT
CASKDRVNQPQHF
>many|.|TRBJ2-1|TRBV24-1
TGTGCCACCTCAGGGGGGGGGATAGCGGGACTCAACGACAATGAGCAGTTCTTC
CATSGGGIAGLNDNEQFF
>many|.|TRBJ2-5|TRBV7-3
TGTGCCAGCAGCTCCCCCAGTCCGAGCTGTGAGACCCAGTACTTC
CASSSPSPSCETQYF
>many|TRBD2|TRBJ2-3|TRBV7-9
TGTGCCAGCAGCTTCTTAGCGGGGAGCACAGATACGCAGTATTTT
CASSFLAGSTDTQYF
>once|.|TRBJ2-3|TRBV4-2
TGTGCCAGCAGCCAAGATCTCCGTGGTGCGCAGTATTTT
CASSQDLRGAQYF
>many|.|TRBJ1-2|TRBV27
TGTGCCAGCAGTTCCAACCTGGACTCCTTATATGGCTACACCTTC
CASSSNLDSLYGYTF
>many|.|TRBJ2-2|TRBV7-2
TGTGCCAGCAGCGTGACAGGGAGGCTCACCGGGGAGCTGTTTTTT
CASSVTGRLTGELFF
>many|TRBD1|TRBJ2-3|TRBV5-4
TGTGCCAGCAGCTTGCGGGACAGGAGGCTCCAGGTGCAGTATTTT
CASSLRDRRLQVQYF
>few|.|TRBJ2-3|TRBV5-4
TGTGCCAGCAGCCCCGGGACTCTCGGCGGTACGCAGTATTTT
CASSPGTLGGTQYF
>few|.|TRBJ2-3|TRBV7-2
TGTGCCAGCAGCCCCTACCCCCTGGATACGCAGTATTTT
CASSPYPLDTQYF
>.|TRBD1|TRBJ1-5|TRBV10-3
TGTGCCGCGAACGCCGCAGGGGGGCAGCCCCAGCATTTT
CAANAAGGQPQHF
>many|.|TRBJ2-7|TRBV7-8
TGTGCCAGCAGCTTAGAAGGAACAGAGGGATACTACGAGCAGTACTTC
CASSLEGTEGYYEQYF
>many|.|TRBJ2-5|TRBV28
TGTGCCAGCTGCTTGGGGATCCAAGAGACCCAGTACTTC
CASCLGIQETQYF
>many|.|TRBJ1-5|TRBV7-2
TGTGCCAGCAGCTTACGGTACAGGGACGATCAGCCCCAGCATTTT
CASSLRYRDDQPQHF
>many|.|TRBJ1-1|TRBV2
TGTGCCAGCACCGAAGGCGTGAACACTGAAGCTTTCTTT
CASTEGVNTEAFF
>many|TRBD1|TRBJ1-5|TRBV7-2
TGTGCCAGCAGCTTAGATGCAGGGGGAGGACAGCCCCAGCATTTT
CASSLDAGGGQPQHF
>many|.|TRBJ1-5|TRBV5-6
TGTGCCAGCAGTTTTTATAATCAGCCCCAGCATTTT
CASSFYNQPQHF
>.|.|TRBJ1-2|TRBV30
TGTGCCTGGAGTCTCTCCTCCAGTGGCTACACCTTC
CAWSLSSSGYTF
>many|TRBD1|TRBJ1-4|TRBV7-8
TGTGCCAGCAGCTTCAGGACAGGGCTCGGGGAAAAACTGTTTTTT
CASSFRTGLGEKLFF
>few|TRBD2|TRBJ2-5|TRBV30
TGTGCCTGGAGTCCGACTAGCGGGGGGGGAGAGACCCAGTACTTC
CAWSPTSGGGETQYF
>many|TRBD1|TRBJ1-1|TRBV29-1
TGCAGCGTTGAGTCGGGACAGGGGATGAACACTGAAGCTTTCTTT
CSVESGQGMNTEAFF
>many|TRBD1|TRBJ1-5|TRBV30
TGTGCCTGGAGTGGGCAGGGGGATAGGCAGCCCCAGCATTTT
CAWSGQGDRQPQHF